Described below is a single T cell receptor beta chain sequence and its context. What it binds is not known. The read finishes 3 residues shy of the CDR3 end, and the germline J gene is used to complete it. This table comes from immunoSEQ multiplex PCR, and its TCRdb copy is limited to in-frame clones, with some not included. The specimen gives 40,000 to 50,000 clones without singletons; the ten biggest hold 5% to 6.5%. This sample stems from a study of T cell clonality in common variable immunodeficiency. Findings and caveats of the study: The cause of increased CVID clonality remains unclear without subpopulation sequencing.

Germline CDR1 is SGHRS and CDR2 is YFSETQ. V was clipped by 1 base and J by 2 bases, with 6 bases between them. The CDR3 is 14 amino acids. The source of this sequence is a person aged 18-69 years in good health. The chain combines TRBV5-1 with TRBJ2-2; no definite D call. The material sequenced was peripheral blood mononuclear cells. The CDR3 bases that were read are TGCGCCAGCAGCTTGACAATAAACACCGGGGAG. It yields the protein CASSLTINTGE. The whole CDR3 reads CASSLTINTGELFF.